These 13 T cell receptor beta chains originate from one sample sequenced in a study of T cell responses to AZD1222 COVID-19 vaccine. Method: immunoSEQ multiplex PCR; TCRdb's copy keeps in-frame clones and lacks some. The sample yields about 96,000 clones, about 88% seen once. The input for sequencing was peripheral blood, taken on day 0 of AZD1222 vaccination. The receptor set was obtained from an adult in good health.

J is TRBJ2-5 and V is TRBV30; TRBD2 matches at 10 bases. This CDR3 is built from 15 residues. Trimming removed 0 bases from V and 5 bases from J; junction bases left unmatched: 6. CDR1 GTSNPN and CDR2 SVGIG come from the germline V gene (reference sequence). In nucleotides, the CDR3 is TGTGCCTGGAGTGTAGCGGGGGGGCCTAGGGAGACCCAGTACTTC. This encodes CAWSVAGGPRETQYF.

V usage is TRBV19 and J usage is TRBJ1-5; D not resolved. The CDR3 is made up of 13 amino acids. The germline V gene has CDR1 LNHDA and CDR2 SQIVND (reference sequence). V lost 7 bases and J 4 bases, leaving 11 bases between the germline ends. CDR3 in amino acids: CASKLRVNQPQHF. CDR3 coding DNA: TGTGCCAGTAAATTAAGGGTTAATCAGCCCCAGCATTTT.

The chain combines TRBV11-2 with TRBJ2-2, with D possibly matching TRBD1 (5 bases). CDR3 length equals 14 residues. V was clipped by 2 bases and J by 6 bases, with 10 bases between them. Germline loops: CDR1 SGHAT, CDR2 FQNNGV. The CDR3 sequence is CASSLLQEAGELFF. CDR3 sequence (DNA): TGTGCCAGCAGCTTATTACAGGAAGCCGGGGAGCTGTTTTTT.

This sequence joins TRBV9 and TRBJ2-2; D might be TRBD2 (6 bases). The CDR3 consists of 15 residues. Germline V gene sequence: CDR1 SGDLS, CDR2 YYNGEE. The V end lost 3 bases, the J end lost 4 bases, and 13 bases lay between the germline ends. CDR3 coding DNA: TGTGCCAGCAGCGCCAGGGAGGTGAGCACCGGGGAGCTGTTTTTT. Protein sequence: CASSAREVSTGELFF.

The gene calls are TRBV28 and TRBJ1-6, with D possibly matching TRBD1 (5 bases). Per the germline V gene, CDR1 is MDHEN and CDR2 is SYDVKM. The length of the CDR3 is 15 residues. V gave up 3 bases and J gave up 7 bases, with 13 bases separating them. CDR3 protein: CASSFRTRDNSPLHF. CDR3 DNA sequence: TGTGCCAGCAGTTTTCGCACAAGGGACAATTCACCCCTCCACTTT.

The CDR3 sequence: CASSRDRADTGELFF. In DNA, the CDR3 is TGCGCCAGCAGCAGGGACAGGGCTGACACCGGGGAGCTGTTTTTT. The chain carries TRBV5-1 and TRBJ2-2, with 9 nucleotides matching TRBD1. The germline V gene encodes CDR1 SGHRS and CDR2 YFSETQ. After removal of 4 bases from V and 3 bases from J, the junction contained 4 bases not matched to a gene. CDR3 length: 15 amino acids.

The chain is built from TRBV13 and TRBJ1-6; D unclear. The V end lost 4 bases, the J end lost 9 bases, and 13 bases lay between the germline ends. This CDR3 region has 14 residues. The V gene's germline CDR1 is PRHDT and CDR2 FYEKMQ (reference sequence). CDR3 loop: CASSYGEVSSPLHF. CDR3 bases: TGTGCCAGCAGCTACGGGGAGGTCTCTTCACCCCTCCACTTT.

The rearrangement joins TRBV10-2 to TRBJ1-4; 11 bases align to TRBD1. The germline V gene encodes CDR1 WSHSY and CDR2 SAAADI. CDR3 length: 15 residues. J lost 7 bases, V lost 2 bases, and 3 bases had no gene match. This CDR3 is CASSEIGQGAEKLFF. Here the CDR3 DNA reads TGCGCCAGCAGTGAGATTGGACAGGGGGCTGAAAAACTGTTTTTT.

The chain joins TRBV10-3 to TRBJ1-3; unclear D gene. Germline V CDR1 and CDR2: ENHRY, SYGVKD. The length of the CDR3 is 14 residues. Trimming stripped 2 bases from V and 0 bases from J, with 5 bases between. The CDR3 bases are TGTGCCATCAGTGAGGGCATCTCTGGAAACACCATATATTTT. Its protein is CAISEGISGNTIYF.

The V call is TRBV19, the J call TRBJ2-7; TRBD1 agrees at 11 bases. The length of the CDR3 is 17 residues. Germline V gene sequence: CDR1 LNHDA, CDR2 SQIVND (reference sequence). Trimming cost V 7 bases and J 3 bases; bases outside gene matches: 14. The CDR3 nucleotides are TGTGCCAGTACAGCCTTACCCCGGACAGGGGGCTTCTACGAGCAGTACTTC. Translating it yields CASTALPRTGGFYEQYF.

The chain couples TRBV25-1 to TRBJ1-1, with D hard to call. V shed 4 bases and J shed 2 bases, with 8 bases lying between them. The CDR3 sequence is 13 residues long. The V gene's germline CDR1 is MGHDK and CDR2 SYGVNS. The CDR3 region has the DNA TGTGCCAGCAGTGGATCCTTCAACACTGAAGCTTTCTTT. Translating gives CASSGSFNTEAFF.

J is TRBJ1-3 and V is TRBV15; D remains ambiguous. This CDR3 spans 17 amino acids. Germline assignment: CDR1 LNHNV and CDR2 YYDKDF (reference sequence). The V gene lost 2 bases and the J gene lost 4 bases, with 18 bases spanning the gap. The CDR3 nucleotides read TGTGCCACCAGCAGAAGGCCCCTCTGGCAGAACGGAAACACCATATATTTT. Protein sequence: CATSRRPLWQNGNTIYF.

The chain combines TRBV30 with TRBJ2-7; 11 nucleotides agree with TRBD1. Germline V lookup: CDR1 GTSNPN, CDR2 SVGIG (reference sequence). V was clipped by 5 bases and J by 4 bases; unmatched bases: 1. This CDR3 has 12 residues. The DNA of the CDR3 is TGTGCCTGGGGGACAGGGGGATACGAGCAGTACTTC. It encodes CAWGTGGYEQYF.